This TCR beta chain was identified during a study of cytomegalovirus exposure and HLA in healthy donors. PCR involved 60 Vbeta and 13 Jbeta primers. Method: immunoSEQ multiplex PCR; TCRdb's copy keeps in-frame clones and lacks some. Of about 130,000 clones in the sample, about three quarters were seen once. The V segment lost 4 bases and the J segment 5 bases; nucleotides outside the gene matches: 10. In germline, CDR1 is SGHDT, CDR2 YYEEEE. The CDR3 covers 15 residues. The receptor's source is a male donor in good health and CMV-seronegative. What was sequenced was PBMCs. The chain is built from TRBV5-6 and TRBJ1-2, with 8 bases matching TRBD1. CDR3 protein: CASSPLTGVKYGYTF. The CDR3 DNA reads as TGTGCCAGCAGCCCTTTGACAGGGGTGAAATATGGCTACACCTTC.